This T cell receptor beta chain was recovered during a study of control samples from healthy donors and cancer patients. The CDR3 totals 16 residues. V lost 4 bases and J 1 base, leaving 18 bases between the germline ends. The germline CDR1 and CDR2 sequences are SGHNT and YYREEE (reference sequence). The assay was immunoSEQ multiplex PCR, and TCRdb's table has in-frame clones only and misses some. The data hold around 170,000 clones, with 90% observed a single time. The chain employs TRBV5-4 and TRBJ2-7, with D possibly being TRBD1 (6 bases). This sequence was found in a woman aged 50 to 60 in good health. Sequences were obtained from blood. CDR3 residues: CASSLAWQGKSYEQYF. Here the CDR3 DNA reads TGTGCCAGCAGCCTGGCGTGGCAGGGGAAATCCTACGAGCAGTACTTC.